This T cell receptor (beta chain) stems from a study of CD8 T cells in Susac syndrome. With random hexamers, roughly 0.45 to 1 ug RNA was reverse transcribed. TCRdb itself ran the immunoSEQ multiplex PCR reads through MiXCR, one entry per CDR3 protein. Seen here are nearly 200,000 distinct CDR3 sequences, about 96% observed once, and the top ten hold roughly 0.088%. Between the trimmed V and J ends, which lost 3 bases and 3 bases, there was a span of 10 bases. This CDR3 has 15 residues. Germline values: CDR1 SGDLS, CDR2 YYNGEE. Sequencing of TCR beta was undertaken in CD8+ and CD4+ T cells derived from blood. CD8+ and CD4+ T cells were negatively isolated; TEMRA cells were FACS-enriched.

The sequence was collected from a human donor with multiple sclerosis. The chain couples TRBV9 to TRBJ2-6, with D uncertain. The sequenced material came from CD4+ T cells from PBMCs. The CDR3 sequence: CASSAQSLGANVLTF. The CDR3 DNA reads as TGTGCCAGCAGCGCACAGTCTCTTGGGGCCAACGTCCTGACTTTC.